A selection of T cell receptor beta chains follows, all from one sample in a study of HIV-infected patients and healthy controls. One entry per CDR3 protein, called by TCRdb with MiXCR from the 5' RACE reads. The sample lists roughly 20,000 distinct CDR3 sequences, around 17% seen once, with approximately 25% in the top ten. The sample was CD8+ T cells from blood. Source of these receptors: a human donor in good health. CDR3s include the opening cysteine and the closing phenylalanine or tryptophan. The D gene is left open where the match is weak. Only some rows state a clone size, as once, few, many or a class for expanded clones.

.	medium-sized	TRBV19	TRBJ1-2	CASSIGAEGSYGYTF	TGTGCCAGTAGTATCGGGGCGGAGGGGAGCTATGGCTACACCTTC
TRBD1	few	TRBV28	TRBJ1-5	CASTLTPRQGEQPQHF	TGTGCCAGCACTCTCACCCCCCGACAGGGTGAGCAGCCCCAGCATTTT
TRBD1	many	TRBV5-5	TRBJ1-6	CASSRRDRGIESPLHF	TGTGCCAGCAGCCGGAGGGACAGGGGGATAGAATCACCCCTCCACTTT
TRBD1	few	TRBV4-3	TRBJ2-7	CASSPQRTGSYEQYF	TGCGCCAGCAGCCCCCAGAGGACAGGCTCCTACGAGCAGTACTTC
.	many	TRBV25-1	TRBJ1-2	CASSDLGGQVGYTF	TGTGCCAGCAGTGATTTGGGGGGGCAGGTTGGCTACACCTTC
TRBD1	many	TRBV7-8	TRBJ2-2	CASSLDPGQALAGELFF	TGTGCCAGCAGCTTAGATCCGGGACAGGCGTTGGCCGGGGAGCTGTTTTTT
.	many	TRBV9	TRBJ1-4	CASSGGGRTNEKLFF	TGTGCCAGCAGCGGGGGAGGACGGACTAATGAAAAACTGTTTTTT
.	many	TRBV29-1	TRBJ1-1	CSVAAANAEAFF	TGCAGCGTTGCTGCAGCGAACGCTGAAGCTTTCTTT
.	many	TRBV5-5	TRBJ2-1	CASSKRGSYNEQFF	TGTGCCAGCAGTAAGAGGGGGTCCTACAATGAGCAGTTCTTC
.	medium-sized	TRBV7-6	TRBJ2-7	CASSQTAGTYEQYF	TGTGCCAGCAGCCAGACTGCGGGCACCTACGAGCAGTACTTC
.	many	TRBV13	TRBJ2-1	CASKQRTSSYNEQFF	TGTGCCAGCAAACAACGCACCAGCTCCTACAATGAGCAGTTCTTC
.	.	TRBV7-2	TRBJ2-1	CASSLKWLTSSSNEQFF	TGTGCCAGCAGCTTAAAATGGCTAACTAGTAGTTCCAATGAGCAGTTCTTC
.	few	TRBV4-3	TRBJ2-3	CASSYYREGTDTQYF	TGCGCCAGCAGCTATTACCGCGAGGGCACAGATACGCAGTATTTT
TRBD1	many	TRBV20-1	TRBJ2-7	CSAAGTASYEQYF	TGCAGTGCTGCCGGGACAGCCTCCTACGAGCAGTACTTC
.	many	TRBV19	TRBJ2-1	CASSITSSGTLYTQFF	TGTGCCAGTAGTATCACCTCGTCCGGGACTTTATACACCCAGTTCTTC
.	many	TRBV7-9	TRBJ2-7	CASSLSGAISYEQYF	TGTGCCAGCAGCTTATCAGGGGCTATCTCCTACGAGCAGTACTTC
.	few	TRBV5-1	TRBJ2-3	CASSLVADTQYF	TGCGCCAGCAGCTTGGTTGCAGATACGCAGTATTTT
.	many	TRBV7-3	TRBJ1-3	CASSPETGLSGNTIYF	TGTGCCAGCAGCCCGGAGACAGGCCTCTCTGGAAACACCATATATTTT
TRBD2	.	TRBV5-6	TRBJ2-3	CASGGVLAELSSTDTQYF	TGTGCCAGCGGGGGAGTGCTAGCGGAACTTTCGAGCACAGATACGCAGTATTTT
.	many	TRBV30	TRBJ2-1	CAWSPSPLAGPQFF	TGTGCCTGGAGTCCCTCCCCCCTAGCCGGTCCGCAGTTCTTC
.	.	TRBV5-6	TRBJ2-7	CASSSKGLDEQYF	TGTGCCAGCAGCTCGAAAGGCCTGGACGAGCAGTACTTC
TRBD1	once	TRBV7-8	TRBJ2-1	CASSLAPGTGADEQFF	TGTGCCAGCAGCTTAGCCCCCGGGACAGGGGCCGATGAGCAGTTCTTC
.	.	TRBV19	TRBJ2-3	CASSNIDFPDTQYF	TGTGCCAGTAGCAATATAGACTTCCCAGATACGCAGTATTTT
.	medium-sized	TRBV4-3	TRBJ2-1	CASSQDSSGKVEQFF	TGCGCCAGCAGCCAAGATAGCTCAGGCAAGGTTGAGCAGTTCTTC
.	many	TRBV3-1	TRBJ2-7	CASMGRTSSYEQYF	TGTGCCAGCATGGGACGGACGAGCTCCTACGAGCAGTACTTC
.	many	TRBV21-1	TRBJ1-1	CATRPLTEAFF	TGTGCCACCAGGCCCCTCACTGAAGCTTTCTTT
TRBD1	many	TRBV7-8	TRBJ1-4	CASSLGQGHEKLFF	TGTGCCAGCAGCTTGGGACAGGGCCATGAAAAACTGTTTTTT
.	many	TRBV19	TRBJ2-7	CASSISGVNYEQYF	TGTGCCAGTAGTATTAGCGGAGTGAACTACGAGCAGTACTTC
.	many	TRBV20-1	TRBJ2-3	CSARGWPETQEDTQYF	TGCAGTGCTAGAGGGTGGCCAGAAACCCAAGAAGATACGCAGTATTTT
.	.	TRBV27	TRBJ2-5	CASSSRPIGQETQYF	TGTGCCAGCAGTTCTCGTCCGATAGGACAAGAGACCCAGTACTTC
TRBD1	many	TRBV6-2/TRBV6-3	TRBJ2-3	CASSPSGGQGADTQYF	TGTGCCAGCAGCCCGAGTGGGGGACAGGGGGCAGATACGCAGTATTTT
.	many	TRBV4-3	TRBJ1-1	CASSHHSSLNTEAFF	TGCGCCAGCAGCCACCACAGCTCCCTGAACACTGAAGCTTTCTTT